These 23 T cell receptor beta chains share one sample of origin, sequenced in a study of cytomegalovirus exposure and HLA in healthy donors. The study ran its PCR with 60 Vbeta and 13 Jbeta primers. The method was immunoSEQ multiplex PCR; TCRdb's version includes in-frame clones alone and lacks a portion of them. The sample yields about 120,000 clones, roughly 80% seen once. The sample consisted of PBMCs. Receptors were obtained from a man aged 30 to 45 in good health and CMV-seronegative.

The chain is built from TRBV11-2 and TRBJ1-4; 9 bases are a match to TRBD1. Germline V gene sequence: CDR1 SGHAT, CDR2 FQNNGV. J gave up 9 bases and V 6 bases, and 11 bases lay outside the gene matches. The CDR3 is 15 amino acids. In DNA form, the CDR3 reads TGTGCCAGCAGTTCCCTGGGACAGGGATTGAAAAAACTGTTTTTT. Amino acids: CASSSLGQGLKKLFF. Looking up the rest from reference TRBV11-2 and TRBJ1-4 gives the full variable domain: EAGVAQSPRYKIIEKRQSVAFWCNPISGHATLYWYQQILGQGPKLLIQFQNNGVVDDSQLPKDRFSAERLKGVDSTLKIQPAKLEDSAVYLCASSSLGQGLKKLFFGSGTQLSVL.

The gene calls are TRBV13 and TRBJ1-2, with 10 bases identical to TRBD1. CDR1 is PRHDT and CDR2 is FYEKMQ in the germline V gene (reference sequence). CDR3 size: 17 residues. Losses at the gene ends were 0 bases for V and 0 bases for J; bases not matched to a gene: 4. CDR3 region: CASSLGGTGASNYGYTF. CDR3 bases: TGTGCCAGCAGCTTAGGAGGGACAGGGGCCTCTAACTATGGCTACACCTTC.

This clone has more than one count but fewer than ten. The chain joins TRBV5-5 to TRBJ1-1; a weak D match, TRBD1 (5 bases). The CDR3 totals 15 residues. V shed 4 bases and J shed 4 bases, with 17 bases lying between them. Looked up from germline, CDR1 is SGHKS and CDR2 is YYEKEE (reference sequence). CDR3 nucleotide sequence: TGTGCCAGCAGCCCACCCTTGAAGGGGTCCACTGAAGCTTTCTTT. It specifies CASSPPLKGSTEAFF. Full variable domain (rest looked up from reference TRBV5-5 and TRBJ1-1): DAGVTQSPTHLIKTRGQQVTLRCSPISGHKSVSWYQQVLGQGPQFIFQYYEKEERGRGNFPDRFSARQFPNYSSELNVNALLLGDSALYLCASSPPLKGSTEAFFGQGTRLTVV.

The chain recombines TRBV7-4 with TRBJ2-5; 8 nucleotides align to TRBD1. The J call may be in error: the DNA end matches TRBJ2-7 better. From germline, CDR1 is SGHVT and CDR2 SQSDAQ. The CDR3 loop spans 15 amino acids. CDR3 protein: CASSPGQGSSYEQYF. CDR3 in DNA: TGTGCCAGCAGCCCTGGACAGGGAAGCTCCTACGAGCAGTACTTC.

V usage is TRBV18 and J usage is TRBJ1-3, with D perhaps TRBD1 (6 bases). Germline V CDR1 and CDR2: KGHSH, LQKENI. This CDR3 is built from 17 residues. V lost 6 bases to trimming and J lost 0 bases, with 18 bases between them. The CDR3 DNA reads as TGTGCCAGCTCCCCTTCGACAGGTACACCCTCTGGAAACACCATATATTTT. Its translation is CASSPSTGTPSGNTIYF.

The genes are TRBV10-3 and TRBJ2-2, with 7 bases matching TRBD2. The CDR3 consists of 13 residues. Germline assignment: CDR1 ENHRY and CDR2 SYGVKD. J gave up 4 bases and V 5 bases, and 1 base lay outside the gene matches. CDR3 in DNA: TGTGCCATCAGTAGCGGGGTCACCGGGGAGCTGTTTTTT. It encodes CAISSGVTGELFF.

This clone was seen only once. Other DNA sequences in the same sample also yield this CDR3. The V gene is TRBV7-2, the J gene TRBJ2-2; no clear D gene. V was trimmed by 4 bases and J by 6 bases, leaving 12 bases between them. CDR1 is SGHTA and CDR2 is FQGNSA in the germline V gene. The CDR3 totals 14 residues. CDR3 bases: TGTGCCAGCAGCTCCGTCCTAGGATCCGGGGAGCTGTTTTTT. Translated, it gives CASSSVLGSGELFF.

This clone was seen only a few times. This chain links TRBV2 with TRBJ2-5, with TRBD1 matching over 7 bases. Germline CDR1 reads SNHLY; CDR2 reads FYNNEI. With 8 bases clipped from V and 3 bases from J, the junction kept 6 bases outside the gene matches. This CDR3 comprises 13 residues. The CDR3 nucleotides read TGTGCCAGCGGGGGACAGTTAGAAGAGACCCAGTACTTC. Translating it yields CASGGQLEETQYF.

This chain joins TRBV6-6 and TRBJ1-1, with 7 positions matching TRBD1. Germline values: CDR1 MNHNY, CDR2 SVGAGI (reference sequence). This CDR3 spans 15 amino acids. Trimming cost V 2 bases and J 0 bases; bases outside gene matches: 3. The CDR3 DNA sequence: TGTGCCAGCAGTTACCCGGGACAGTTGAACACTGAAGCTTTCTTT. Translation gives CASSYPGQLNTEAFF.

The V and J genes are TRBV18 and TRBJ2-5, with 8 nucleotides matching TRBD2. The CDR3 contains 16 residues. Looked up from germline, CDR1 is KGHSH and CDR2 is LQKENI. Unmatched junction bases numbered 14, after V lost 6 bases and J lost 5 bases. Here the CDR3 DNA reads TGTGCCAGCTCCCGACTCAGCGGGGGAAGTGGGGAGACCCAGTACTTC. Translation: CASSRLSGGSGETQYF.

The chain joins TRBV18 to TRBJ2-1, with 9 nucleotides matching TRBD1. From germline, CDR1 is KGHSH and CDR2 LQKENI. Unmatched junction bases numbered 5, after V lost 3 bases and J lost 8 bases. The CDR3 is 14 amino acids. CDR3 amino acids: CASSPRTGADEQFF. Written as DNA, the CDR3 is TGTGCCAGCTCACCCCGGACAGGGGCCGATGAGCAGTTCTTC.

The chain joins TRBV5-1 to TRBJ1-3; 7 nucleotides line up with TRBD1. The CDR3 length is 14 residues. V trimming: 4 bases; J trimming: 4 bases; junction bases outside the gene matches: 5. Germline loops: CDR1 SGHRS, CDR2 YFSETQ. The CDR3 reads CASSIQGEGNTIYF. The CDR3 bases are TGCGCCAGCAGCATCCAGGGGGAAGGAAACACCATATATTTT.

The DNA for the CDR3 is TGTGCCAGCAGTCACGGCCGGGTAGCGGGGGGGAACTACCAAGAGACCCAGTACTTC. This encodes CASSHGRVAGGNYQETQYF. This rearrangement joins TRBV7-2 to TRBJ2-5, with 11 bases lining up with TRBD2. Germline CDR1 reads SGHTA; CDR2 reads FQGNSA. The CDR3 is made up of 19 amino acids. V shed 6 bases, J shed 0 bases, and the junction held 15 bases outside the gene matches.

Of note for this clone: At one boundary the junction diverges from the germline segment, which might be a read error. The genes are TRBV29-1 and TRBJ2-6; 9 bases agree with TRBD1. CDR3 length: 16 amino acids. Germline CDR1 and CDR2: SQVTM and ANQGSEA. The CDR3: CSVQGQGSSGANALTF. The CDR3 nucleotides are TGCAGCGTTCAGGGACAGGGATCCTCTGGGGCCAACGCCCTGACTTTC. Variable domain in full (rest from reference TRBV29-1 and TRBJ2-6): SAVISQKPSRDICQRGTSLTIQCQVDSQVTMMFWYRQQPGQSLTLIATANQGSEATYESGFVIDKFPISRPNLTFSTLTVSNMSPEDSSIYLCSVQGQGSSGANALTFGAGSRLTVL.

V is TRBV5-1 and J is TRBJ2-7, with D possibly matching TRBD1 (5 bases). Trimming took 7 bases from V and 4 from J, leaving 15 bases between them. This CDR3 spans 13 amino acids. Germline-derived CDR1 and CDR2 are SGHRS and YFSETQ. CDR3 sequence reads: CASSDQGLYEQYF. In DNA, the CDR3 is TGCGCCAGCTCCGACCAGGGTTTATACGAGCAGTACTTC.

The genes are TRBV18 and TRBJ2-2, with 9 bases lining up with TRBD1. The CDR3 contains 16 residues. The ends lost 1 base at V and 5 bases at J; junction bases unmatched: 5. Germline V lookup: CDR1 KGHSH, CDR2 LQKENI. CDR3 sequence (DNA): TGTGCCAGCTCACCACTTGGACAGGGGATGACCGGGGAGCTGTTTTTT. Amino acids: CASSPLGQGMTGELFF. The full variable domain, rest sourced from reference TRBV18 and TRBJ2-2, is NAGVMQNPRHLVRRRGQEARLRCSPMKGHSHVYWYRQLPEEGLKFMVYLQKENIIDESGMPKERFSAEFPKEGPSILRIQQVVRGDSAAYFCASSPLGQGMTGELFFGEGSRLTVL.

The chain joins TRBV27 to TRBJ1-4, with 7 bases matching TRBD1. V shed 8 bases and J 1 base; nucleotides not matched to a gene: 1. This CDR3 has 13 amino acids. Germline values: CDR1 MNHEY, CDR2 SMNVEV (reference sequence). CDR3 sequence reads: CASRQGTNEKLFF. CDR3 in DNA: TGTGCCAGCCGACAGGGAACTAATGAAAAACTGTTTTTT.

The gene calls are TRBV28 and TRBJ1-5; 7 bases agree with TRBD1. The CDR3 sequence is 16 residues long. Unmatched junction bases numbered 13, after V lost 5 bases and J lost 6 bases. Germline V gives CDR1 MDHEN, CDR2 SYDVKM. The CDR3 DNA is TGTGCCAGCAGTCCACCTTGGCAGGGGGTAATTCAGCCCCAGCATTTT. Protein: CASSPPWQGVIQPQHF.

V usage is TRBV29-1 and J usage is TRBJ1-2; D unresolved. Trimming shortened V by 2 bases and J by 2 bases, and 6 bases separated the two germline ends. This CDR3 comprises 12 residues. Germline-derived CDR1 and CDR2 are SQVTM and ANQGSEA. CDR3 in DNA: TGCAGCGTTGAAACTCTAAACTATGGCTACACCTTC. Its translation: CSVETLNYGYTF.

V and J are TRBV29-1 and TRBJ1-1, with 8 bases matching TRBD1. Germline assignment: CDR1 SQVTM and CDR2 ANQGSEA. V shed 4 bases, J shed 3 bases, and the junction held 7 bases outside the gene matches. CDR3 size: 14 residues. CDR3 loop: CSVGPGTGHTEAFF. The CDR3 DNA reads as TGCAGCGTTGGACCCGGGACAGGCCACACTGAAGCTTTCTTT.

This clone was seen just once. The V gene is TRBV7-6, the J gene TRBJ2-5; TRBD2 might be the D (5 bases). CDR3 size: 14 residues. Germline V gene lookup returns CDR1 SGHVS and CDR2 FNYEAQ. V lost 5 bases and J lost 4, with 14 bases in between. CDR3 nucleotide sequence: TGTGCCAGCAGCCTATACCGGACTCGAGAGACCCAGTACTTC. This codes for CASSLYRTRETQYF.

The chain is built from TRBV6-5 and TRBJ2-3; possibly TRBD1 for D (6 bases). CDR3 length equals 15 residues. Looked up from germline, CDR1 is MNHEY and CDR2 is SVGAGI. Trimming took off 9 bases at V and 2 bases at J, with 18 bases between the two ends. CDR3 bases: TGTGCCAGTCAGGCTGTCAGGGGAAACACAGATACGCAGTATTTT. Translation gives CASQAVRGNTDTQYF.

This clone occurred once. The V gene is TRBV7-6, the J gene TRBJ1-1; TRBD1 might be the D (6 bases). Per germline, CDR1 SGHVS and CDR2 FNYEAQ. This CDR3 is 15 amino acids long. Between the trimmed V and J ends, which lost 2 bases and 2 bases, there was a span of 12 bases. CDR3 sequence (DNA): TGTGCCAGCAGCTTACTGGACAGTCCCAACACTGAAGCTTTCTTT. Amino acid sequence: CASSLLDSPNTEAFF.